The source of this T cell receptor (beta chain) is a study of CD8+ T cells in alopecia areata. Looking at the study overall: Administration of oral tofacitinib to treated patients was at 5 to 10 mg twice daily. The study gave tofacitinib for 6 to 18 months, then 6 months off drug.

The authors extracted RNA and reverse transcribed it into cDNA as the sequencing template. TCRdb's copy holds only in-frame clones and misses some; the assay was immunoSEQ multiplex PCR. This table has roughly 250,000 clones, approximately 61% appearing once. Trimming took 6 bases from V and 5 from J; bases not matched to a gene: 4. This CDR3 is 13 amino acids long. Germline V gives CDR1 ENHRY, CDR2 SYGVKD. Findings and limits, study-wide: TCR sharing across patients was less clear than in mice, possibly HLA-related.

The study team obtained lesional scalp punch biopsies and peripheral blood from alopecia areata patients. Concerning this clone itself: The antigen is unknown.

The chain employs TRBV10-3 and TRBJ2-1, with 7 bases fitting TRBD2. Here the sequenced sample was CD4+ T cells sorted from blood, taken at week 0. The sequence was collected from a human donor with alopecia areata. The chain's CDR3 is CAISGTTNNEQFF. The CDR3 DNA sequence: TGTGCCATCAGCGGGACTACCAACAATGAGCAGTTCTTC.